This T cell receptor (beta chain) derives from a study of cytomegalovirus exposure and HLA in healthy donors. Study results and caveats: The authors enumerated 150 to 200 TCR beta chains as linked to cytomegalovirus. DRB1 showed the most TCR associations and HLA-C the fewest in a later analysis, as rates varied by HLA locus.

The PCR employed 60 Vbeta primers together with 13 Jbeta primers. Here immunoSEQ multiplex PCR was the method, and the copy in TCRdb shows in-frame clones only, minus some. In the table there are about 95,000 clones, about 80% of which are singletons. There are 17 residues in the CDR3. V lost 7 bases, J lost 1 base, and 22 bases lay in between. Per the germline V gene, CDR1 is MDHEN and CDR2 is SYDVKM. As to this clone: Its antigen is unidentified.

The chain has TRBV28 and TRBJ1-1; the D gene is possibly TRBD1 (6 bases). The source is a man younger than 35 in good health and CMV-seropositive. Material: PBMCs. The CDR3 sequence: CASTFRTEPTKNTEAFF. CDR3 bases: TGTGCCAGCACCTTTAGGACAGAACCTACAAAGAACACTGAAGCTTTCTTT. Combining the CDR3 with reference TRBV28 and TRBJ1-1 gives the whole variable domain DVKVTQSSRYLVKRTGEKVFLECVQDMDHENMFWYRQDPGLGLRLIYFSYDVKMKEKGDIPEGYSVSREKKERFSLILESASTNQTSMYLCASTFRTEPTKNTEAFFGQGTRLTVV.